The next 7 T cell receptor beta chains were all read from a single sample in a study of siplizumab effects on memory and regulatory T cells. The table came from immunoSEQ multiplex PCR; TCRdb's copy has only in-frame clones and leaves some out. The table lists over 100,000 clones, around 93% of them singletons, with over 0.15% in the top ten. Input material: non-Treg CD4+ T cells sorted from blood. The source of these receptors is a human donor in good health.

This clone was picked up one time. The CDR3 here is CASSGGAGVMGQFF. DNA for the CDR3: TGTGCCAGCAGCGGCGGAGCGGGGGTGATGGGGCAGTTCTTC. J is TRBJ2-1 and V is TRBV5-4, with 8 bases lining up with TRBD2. V was clipped by 4 bases and J by 12 bases; unmatched bases: 12. Germline CDR1 is SGHNT and CDR2 is YYREEE (reference sequence). CDR3 length: 14 residues.

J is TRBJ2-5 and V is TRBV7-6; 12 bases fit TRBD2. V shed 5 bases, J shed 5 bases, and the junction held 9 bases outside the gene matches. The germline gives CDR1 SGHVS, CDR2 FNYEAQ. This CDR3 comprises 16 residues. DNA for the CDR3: TGTGCCAGCAGCGTAAAGACTAGCGGGGGCTGGGAGACCCAGTACTTC. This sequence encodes CASSVKTSGGWETQYF. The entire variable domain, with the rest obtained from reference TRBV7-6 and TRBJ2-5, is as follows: GAGVSQSPRYKVTKRGQDVALRCDPISGHVSLYWYRQALGQGPEFLTYFNYEAQQDKSGLPNDRFSAERPEGSISTLTIQRTEQRDSAMYRCASSVKTSGGWETQYFGPGTRLLVL.

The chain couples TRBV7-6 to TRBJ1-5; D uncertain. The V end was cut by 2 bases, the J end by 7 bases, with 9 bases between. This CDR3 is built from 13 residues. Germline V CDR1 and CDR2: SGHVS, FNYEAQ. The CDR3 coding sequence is TGTGCCAGCAGCTTACTTCCCCGGCAGCCCCAGCATTTT. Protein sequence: CASSLLPRQPQHF.

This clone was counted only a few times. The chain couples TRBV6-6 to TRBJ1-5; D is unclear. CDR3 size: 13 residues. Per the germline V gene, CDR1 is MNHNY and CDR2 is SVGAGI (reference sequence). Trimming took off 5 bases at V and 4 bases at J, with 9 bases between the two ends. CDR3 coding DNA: TGTGCCAGCAGTGCTACAGCAAATCAGCCCCAGCATTTT. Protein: CASSATANQPQHF.

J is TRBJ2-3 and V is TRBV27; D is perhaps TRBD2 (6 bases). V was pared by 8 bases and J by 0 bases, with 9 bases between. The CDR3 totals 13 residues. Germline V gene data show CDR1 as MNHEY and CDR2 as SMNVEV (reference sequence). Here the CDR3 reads CASRGVSTDTQYF. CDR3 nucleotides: TGTGCCAGCCGCGGGGTTAGCACAGATACGCAGTATTTT.

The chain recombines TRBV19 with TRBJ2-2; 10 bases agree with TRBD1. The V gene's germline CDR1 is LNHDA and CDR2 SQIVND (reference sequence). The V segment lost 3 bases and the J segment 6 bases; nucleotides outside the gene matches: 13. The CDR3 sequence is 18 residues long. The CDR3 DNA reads TGTGCCAGTAGTATGGGACCGGGACAGGGGAGGATGGCCGGGGAGCTGTTTTTT. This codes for CASSMGPGQGRMAGELFF. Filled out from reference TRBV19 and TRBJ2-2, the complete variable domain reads DGGITQSPKYLFRKEGQNVTLSCEQNLNHDAMYWYRQDPGQGLRLIYYSQIVNDFQKGDIAEGYSVSREKKESFPLTVTSAQKNPTAFYLCASSMGPGQGRMAGELFFGEGSRLTVL.

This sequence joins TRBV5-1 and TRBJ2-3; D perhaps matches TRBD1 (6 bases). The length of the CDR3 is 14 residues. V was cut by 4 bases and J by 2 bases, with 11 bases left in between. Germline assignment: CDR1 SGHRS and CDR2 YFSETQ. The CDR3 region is CASSGGGNTDTQYF. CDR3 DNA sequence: TGCGCCAGCAGCGGGGGCGGTAACACAGATACGCAGTATTTT.